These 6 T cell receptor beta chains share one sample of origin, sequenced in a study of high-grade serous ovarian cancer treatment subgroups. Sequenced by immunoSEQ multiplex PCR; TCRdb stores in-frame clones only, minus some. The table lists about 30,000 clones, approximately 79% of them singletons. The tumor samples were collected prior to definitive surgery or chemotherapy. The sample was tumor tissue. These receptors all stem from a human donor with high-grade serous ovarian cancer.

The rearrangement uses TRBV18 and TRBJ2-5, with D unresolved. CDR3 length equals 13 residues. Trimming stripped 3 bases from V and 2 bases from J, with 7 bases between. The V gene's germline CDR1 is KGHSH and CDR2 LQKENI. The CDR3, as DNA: TGTGCCAGCTCACCCGCGACACAAGAGACCCAGTACTTC. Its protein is CASSPATQETQYF.

The chain's CDR3 is CASSYSVGGSNEQYF. CDR3 bases: TGTGCCAGCAGTTACTCGGTCGGCGGGAGTAACGAGCAGTACTTC. The V call is TRBV6-6, the J call TRBJ2-7; TRBD2 aligns across 7 bases. The trim removed 0 bases at V and 5 bases at J, leaving 7 bases unmatched. CDR3 length equals 15 residues. Looked up from germline, CDR1 is MNHNY and CDR2 is SVGAGI (reference sequence).

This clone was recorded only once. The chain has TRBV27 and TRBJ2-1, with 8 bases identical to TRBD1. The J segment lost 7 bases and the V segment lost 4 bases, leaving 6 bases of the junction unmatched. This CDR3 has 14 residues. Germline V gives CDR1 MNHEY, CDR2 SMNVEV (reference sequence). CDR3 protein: CASSSWDRRNEQFF. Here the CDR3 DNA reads TGTGCCAGCAGTTCCTGGGACAGGCGGAATGAGCAGTTCTTC.

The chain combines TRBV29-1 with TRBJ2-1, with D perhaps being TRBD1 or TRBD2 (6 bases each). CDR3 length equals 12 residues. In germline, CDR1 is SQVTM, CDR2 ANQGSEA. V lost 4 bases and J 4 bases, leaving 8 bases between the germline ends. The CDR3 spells CSVGGAYNEQFF. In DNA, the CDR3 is TGCAGCGTTGGGGGGGCTTACAATGAGCAGTTCTTC.

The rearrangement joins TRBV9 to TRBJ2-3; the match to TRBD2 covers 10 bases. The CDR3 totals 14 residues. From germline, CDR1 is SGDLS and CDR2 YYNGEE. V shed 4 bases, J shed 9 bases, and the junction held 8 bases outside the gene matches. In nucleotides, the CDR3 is TGTGCCAGCAGCCCCAGAACTAGCGGGATCACGCAGTATTTT. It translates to CASSPRTSGITQYF.

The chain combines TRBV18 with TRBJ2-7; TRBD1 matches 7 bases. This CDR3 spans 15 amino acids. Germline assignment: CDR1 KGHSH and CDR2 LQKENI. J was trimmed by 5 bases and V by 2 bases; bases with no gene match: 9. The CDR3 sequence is CASSPLRGRLDEQYF. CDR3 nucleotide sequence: TGTGCCAGCTCACCATTGAGGGGGCGCTTGGACGAGCAGTACTTC.